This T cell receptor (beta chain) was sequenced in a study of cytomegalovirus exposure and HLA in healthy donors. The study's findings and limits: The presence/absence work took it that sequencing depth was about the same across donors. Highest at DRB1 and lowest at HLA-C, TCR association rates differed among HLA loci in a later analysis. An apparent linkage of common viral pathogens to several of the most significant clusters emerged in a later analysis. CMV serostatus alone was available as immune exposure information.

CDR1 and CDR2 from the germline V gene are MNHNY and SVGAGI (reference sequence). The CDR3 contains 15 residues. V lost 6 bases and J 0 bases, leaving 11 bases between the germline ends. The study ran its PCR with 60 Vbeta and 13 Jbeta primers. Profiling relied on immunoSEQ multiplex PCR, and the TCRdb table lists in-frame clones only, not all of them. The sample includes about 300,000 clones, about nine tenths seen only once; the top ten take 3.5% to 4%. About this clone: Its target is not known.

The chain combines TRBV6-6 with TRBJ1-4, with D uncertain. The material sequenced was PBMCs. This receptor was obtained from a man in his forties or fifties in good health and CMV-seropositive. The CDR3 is CASSSHYPTNEKLFF. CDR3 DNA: TGTGCCAGCAGCTCACACTATCCAACTAATGAAAAACTGTTTTTT.